This TCR beta chain was recorded in a study of early T cells in non-severe SARS-CoV-2 infection. Study-level background: Chains were unpaired, as sequencing was done on bulk RNA from unsorted whole blood. Study-level findings and limits: Lookups in VDJdb leaned toward anti-spike CD8 responses and missed private and CD4 specificities.

Germline CDR1 reads SGHAT; CDR2 reads FQNNGV. Trimming cost V 5 bases and J 2 bases, with 14 bases left between them. The CDR3 covers 15 residues. Unique molecular identifiers were affixed to single, distinct cDNA molecules. From the 5' RACE reads, TCRdb called clonotypes with MiXCR, one entry per CDR3 protein. Seen here are about 48,000 distinct CDR3 sequences, 5% to 6.5% observed once, and the top ten hold approximately 5.4%. This clonotype was detected a few times. The antigen remains undetermined. The specimen comprised whole blood, sampled at baseline. The source of this sequence is an adult who was a healthcare worker with PCR-confirmed SARS-CoV-2 infection or an uninfected control (not recorded which). The rearrangement uses TRBV11-2 and TRBJ2-3; D not resolved. The CDR3, as DNA: TGTGCCAGCAGCCCCAACCAGGACCTCACAGATACGCAGTATTTT. Translating gives CASSPNQDLTDTQYF.